These T cell receptor beta chains were read from a single sample in a study of T cells in Graves' hyperthyroidism and ophthalmopathy. TCRdb recomputed calls from the multiplex PCR reads with MiXCR, one row per CDR3 protein. The top ten hold around 8% of the sample, which has almost 600,000 distinct CDR3 sequences, more than 45% seen once. Sequenced: peripheral blood or thyroid tissue (not recorded which). All receptors come from a woman aged 18 to 35 with Graves' hyperthyroidism. The CDR3 runs from the conserved cysteine through the conserved F or W.

CASSRGRRFSYEQYF TRBV7-6
CSARGPQGQPQHF TRBV20-1
CASSDTSGSLQETQYF TRBV9
CASSLVPGGQPQYF TRBV7-2
CASSVWGGDTEAFF TRBV9
CSARWAFAAGETQYF TRBV20-1
CASSSPGQGAWEQYF TRBV7-9
CASSPRTGKSYEQYF TRBV9
CASTRGPVEQYF TRBV30
CAISNRQGTSYEQYF TRBV10-3
CAGSVGGAPGLAGERPYEQYF TRBV7-6
CASSLFVGDAGGYTF TRBV7-9
CASRRTGGHYEQYF TRBV27